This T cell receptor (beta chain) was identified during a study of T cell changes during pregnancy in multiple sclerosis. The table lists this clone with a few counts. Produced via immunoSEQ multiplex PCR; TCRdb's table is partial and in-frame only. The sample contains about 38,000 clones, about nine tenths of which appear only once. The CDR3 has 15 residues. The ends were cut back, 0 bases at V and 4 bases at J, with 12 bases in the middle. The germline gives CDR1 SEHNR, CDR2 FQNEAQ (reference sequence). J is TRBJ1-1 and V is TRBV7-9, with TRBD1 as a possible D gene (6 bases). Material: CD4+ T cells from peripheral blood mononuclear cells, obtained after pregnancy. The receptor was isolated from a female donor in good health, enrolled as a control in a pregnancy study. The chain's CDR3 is CASSLAGQSPTEAFF. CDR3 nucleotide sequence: TGTGCCAGCAGCTTAGCGGGACAATCTCCCACTGAAGCTTTCTTT.